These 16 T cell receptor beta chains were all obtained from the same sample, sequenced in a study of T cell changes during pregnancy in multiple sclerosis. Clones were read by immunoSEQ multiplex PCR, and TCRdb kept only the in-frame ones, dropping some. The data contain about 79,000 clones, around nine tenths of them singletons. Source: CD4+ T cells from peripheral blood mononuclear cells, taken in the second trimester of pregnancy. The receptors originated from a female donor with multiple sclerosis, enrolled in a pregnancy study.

The CDR3 DNA sequence: TGTGCCAGCAGAGCGGGACAGGGTGTCTATGGCTACACCTTC. It encodes CASRAGQGVYGYTF. This chain uses TRBV2 with TRBJ1-2, with 9 bases aligning to TRBD1. From germline, CDR1 is SNHLY and CDR2 FYNNEI. This CDR3 has 14 amino acids. The trim removed 6 bases at V and 4 bases at J, leaving 6 bases unmatched.

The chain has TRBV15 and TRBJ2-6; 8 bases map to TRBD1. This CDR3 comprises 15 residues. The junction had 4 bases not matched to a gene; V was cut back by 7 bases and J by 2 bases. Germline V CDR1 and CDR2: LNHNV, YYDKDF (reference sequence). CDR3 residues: CATTPGGTGANVLTF. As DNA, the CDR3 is TGTGCCACCACCCCAGGGGGCACTGGGGCCAACGTCCTGACTTTC.

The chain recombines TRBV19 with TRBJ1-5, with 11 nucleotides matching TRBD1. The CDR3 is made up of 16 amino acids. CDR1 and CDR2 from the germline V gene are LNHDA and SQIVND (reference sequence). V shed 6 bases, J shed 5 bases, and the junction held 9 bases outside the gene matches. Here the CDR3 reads CASSLGTGGVYQPQHF. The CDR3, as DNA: TGTGCCAGTAGCCTCGGGACAGGGGGAGTTTATCAGCCCCAGCATTTT. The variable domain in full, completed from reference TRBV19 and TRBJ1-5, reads DGGITQSPKYLFRKEGQNVTLSCEQNLNHDAMYWYRQDPGQGLRLIYYSQIVNDFQKGDIAEGYSVSREKKESFPLTVTSAQKNPTAFYLCASSLGTGGVYQPQHFGDGTRLSIL.

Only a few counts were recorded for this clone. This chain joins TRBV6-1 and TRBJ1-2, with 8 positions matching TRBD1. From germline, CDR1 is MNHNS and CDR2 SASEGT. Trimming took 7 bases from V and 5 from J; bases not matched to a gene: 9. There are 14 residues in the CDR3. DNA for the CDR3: TGTGCCAGCAATCGCAGGGGGCAAGATTATGGCTACACCTTC. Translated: CASNRRGQDYGYTF.

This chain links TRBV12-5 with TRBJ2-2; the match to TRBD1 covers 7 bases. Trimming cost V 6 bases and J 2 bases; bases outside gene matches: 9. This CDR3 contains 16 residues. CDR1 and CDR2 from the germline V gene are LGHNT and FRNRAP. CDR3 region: CASGGVTGANTGELFF. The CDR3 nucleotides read TGTGCTAGTGGAGGAGTCACAGGGGCTAACACCGGGGAGCTGTTTTTT.

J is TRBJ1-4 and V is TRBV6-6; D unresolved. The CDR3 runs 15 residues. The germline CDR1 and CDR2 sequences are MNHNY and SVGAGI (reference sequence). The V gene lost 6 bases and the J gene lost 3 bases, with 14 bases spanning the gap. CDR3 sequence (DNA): TGTGCCAGCAGCCTCCGGGGTCAGTCTAATGAAAAACTGTTTTTT. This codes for CASSLRGQSNEKLFF.

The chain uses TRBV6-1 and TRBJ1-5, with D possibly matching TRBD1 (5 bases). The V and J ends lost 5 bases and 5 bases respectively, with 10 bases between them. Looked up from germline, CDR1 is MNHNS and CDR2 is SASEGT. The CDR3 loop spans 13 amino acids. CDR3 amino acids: CASSRGEDQPQHF. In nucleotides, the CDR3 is TGTGCCAGCAGTAGAGGGGAGGATCAGCCCCAGCATTTT.

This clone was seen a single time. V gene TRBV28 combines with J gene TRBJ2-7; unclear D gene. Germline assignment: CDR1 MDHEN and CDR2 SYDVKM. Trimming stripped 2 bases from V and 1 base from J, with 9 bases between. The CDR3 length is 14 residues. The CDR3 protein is CASSLGGRSYEQYF. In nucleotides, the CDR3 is TGTGCCAGCAGTTTAGGCGGCAGATCCTACGAGCAGTACTTC.

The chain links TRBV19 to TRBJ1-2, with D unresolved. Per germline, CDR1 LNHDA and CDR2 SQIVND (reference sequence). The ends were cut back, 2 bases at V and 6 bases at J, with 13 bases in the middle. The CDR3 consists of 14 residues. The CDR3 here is CASSITSSDHGYTF. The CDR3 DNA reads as TGTGCCAGTAGTATAACAAGCAGCGACCATGGCTACACCTTC.

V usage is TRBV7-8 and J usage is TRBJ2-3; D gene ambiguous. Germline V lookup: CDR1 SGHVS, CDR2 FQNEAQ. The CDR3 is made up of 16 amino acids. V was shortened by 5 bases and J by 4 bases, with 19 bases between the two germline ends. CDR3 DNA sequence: TGTGCCAGCAGCCCACCCTTGCGTATGGGCGCAGATACGCAGTATTTT. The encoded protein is CASSPPLRMGADTQYF.

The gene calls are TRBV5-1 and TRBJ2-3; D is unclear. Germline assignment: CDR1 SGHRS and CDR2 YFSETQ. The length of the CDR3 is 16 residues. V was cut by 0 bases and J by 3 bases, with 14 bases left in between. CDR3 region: CASSLADGVSTDTQYF. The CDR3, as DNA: TGCGCCAGCAGCTTGGCTGACGGAGTTAGTACAGATACGCAGTATTTT.

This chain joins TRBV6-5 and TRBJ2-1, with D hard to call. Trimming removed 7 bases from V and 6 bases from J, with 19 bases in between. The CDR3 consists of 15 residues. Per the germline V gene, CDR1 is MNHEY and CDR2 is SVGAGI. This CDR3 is CASKKDTLISNEQFF. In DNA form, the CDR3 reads TGTGCCAGCAAAAAAGACACTCTGATCTCCAATGAGCAGTTCTTC.

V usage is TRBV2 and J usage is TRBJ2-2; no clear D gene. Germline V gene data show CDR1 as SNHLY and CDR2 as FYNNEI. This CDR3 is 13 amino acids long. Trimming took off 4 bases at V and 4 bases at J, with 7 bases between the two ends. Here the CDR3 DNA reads TGTGCCAGCAGTGGGCTAGGCACCGGGGAGCTGTTTTTT. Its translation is CASSGLGTGELFF.

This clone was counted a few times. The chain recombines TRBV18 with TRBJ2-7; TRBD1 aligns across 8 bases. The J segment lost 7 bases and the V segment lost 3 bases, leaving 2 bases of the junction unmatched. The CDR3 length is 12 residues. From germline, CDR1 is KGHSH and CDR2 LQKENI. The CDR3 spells CASSPTGVEQYF. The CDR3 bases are TGTGCCAGCTCACCGACAGGGGTTGAGCAGTACTTC.

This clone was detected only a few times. The CDR3 spells CASSVGAGVNTIYF. The CDR3 coding sequence is TGTGCCAGCAGCGTAGGGGCAGGGGTTAACACCATATATTTT. The chain joins TRBV9 to TRBJ1-3; weak D call: TRBD1 (6 bases). V was cut by 0 bases and J by 7 bases, with 11 bases left in between. The CDR3 totals 14 residues. Germline CDR1 SGDLS, CDR2 YYNGEE.

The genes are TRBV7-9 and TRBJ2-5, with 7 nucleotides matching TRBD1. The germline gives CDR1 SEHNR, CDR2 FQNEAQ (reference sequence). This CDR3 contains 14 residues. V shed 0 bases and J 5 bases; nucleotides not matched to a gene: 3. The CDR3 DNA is TGTGCCAGCAGCTTAGCAGGGGGCGAGGAGACCCAGTACTTC. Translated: CASSLAGGEETQYF.